The rows below give T cell receptor beta chains drawn from one sample of a study of radiotherapy plus CTLA-4 blockade in lung cancer. Assay: immunoSEQ multiplex PCR; the TCRdb copy retains only in-frame clones and omits some. Of roughly 92,000 clones listed, approximately 83% are singletons. Sequences were derived from peripheral blood, sampled from a patient treated with radiotherapy plus ipilimumab. The origin of the receptors is a human donor with non-small cell lung cancer who had a partial response to radiotherapy plus ipilimumab. Each CDR3 is given with its conserved first and last residue. The D gene is left open where the match is weak. Clone size is given for some rows only: seen once, a few or many times, or a class if the clone is expanded.

j_call: TRBJ2-2
v_call: TRBV7-9
clone_size: -
d_call: -
cdr3_nt: TGTGCCAGCAACCCCCCAGCTAAGGGTAGCGAACCTAACACCGGGGAGCTGTTTTTT
cdr3_aa: CASNPPAKGSEPNTGELFF

j_call: TRBJ1-4
v_call: TRBV9
clone_size: -
d_call: TRBD1
cdr3_nt: TGTGCCAGCAGCCCCCAAAGGACAGGGACGGGTGAAAAACTGTTTTTT
cdr3_aa: CASSPQRTGTGEKLFF

j_call: TRBJ2-1
v_call: TRBV4-3
clone_size: -
d_call: TRBD1
cdr3_nt: TGCGCCAGCAGCCGCGGACAGGGTGTATATGAGCAGTTCTTC
cdr3_aa: CASSRGQGVYEQFF

j_call: TRBJ1-4
v_call: TRBV5-1
clone_size: -
d_call: TRBD1
cdr3_nt: TGCGCCAGCAGCATGGGGACAGCAACAACTAATGAAAAACTGTTTTTT
cdr3_aa: CASSMGTATTNEKLFF

j_call: TRBJ2-3
v_call: TRBV30
clone_size: -
d_call: TRBD2
cdr3_nt: TGTGCCTGGAGTGCTAGCGGGTCCGGGGGAGATACGCAGTATTTT
cdr3_aa: CAWSASGSGGDTQYF

j_call: TRBJ1-4
v_call: TRBV5-1
clone_size: -
d_call: -
cdr3_nt: TGCGCCAGCAGCCGACTCCCTCTTTTCGCAACTAATGAAAAACTGTTTTTT
cdr3_aa: CASSRLPLFATNEKLFF

j_call: TRBJ1-4
v_call: TRBV28
clone_size: -
d_call: TRBD1
cdr3_nt: TGTGCCAGCAGTTTATCAGAGGGACAGGGGATCCGGGAAAAACTGTTTTTT
cdr3_aa: CASSLSEGQGIREKLFF

j_call: TRBJ1-1
v_call: TRBV18
clone_size: -
d_call: -
cdr3_nt: TGTGTCAGCTCACCTTTTGGCAGTTATGAAGCTTTCTTT
cdr3_aa: CVSSPFGSYEAFF

j_call: TRBJ2-1
v_call: TRBV25-1
clone_size: -
d_call: -
cdr3_nt: TGTGCCAGCAGTGAATTTGGCGGAATGGAAGAGCAGTTCTTC
cdr3_aa: CASSEFGGMEEQFF

j_call: TRBJ2-3
v_call: TRBV28
clone_size: -
d_call: -
cdr3_nt: TGTGCCAGCAGTCTCGGACACACAGATACGCAGTATTTT
cdr3_aa: CASSLGHTDTQYF

j_call: TRBJ1-5
v_call: TRBV7-2
clone_size: once
d_call: TRBD1
cdr3_nt: TGTGCCAGCAGCCCTCGGACAGGGGAAGGGCCCCAGCATTTT
cdr3_aa: CASSPRTGEGPQHF

j_call: TRBJ1-1
v_call: TRBV6-5
clone_size: -
d_call: -
cdr3_nt: TGTGCCAGCAGCCATGGGCCCACTTTGAACACTGAAGCTTTCTTT
cdr3_aa: CASSHGPTLNTEAFF

j_call: TRBJ1-1
v_call: TRBV5-4
clone_size: -
d_call: -
cdr3_nt: TGTGCCAGCAAAGAAAGGGCTGGGCCCAGGGCTGAAGCTTTCTTT
cdr3_aa: CASKERAGPRAEAFF

j_call: TRBJ2-1
v_call: TRBV28
clone_size: -
d_call: TRBD2
cdr3_nt: TGTGCCAGCAGTTTCCTAAGCGGGGTAAATGAGCAGTTCTTC
cdr3_aa: CASSFLSGVNEQFF

j_call: TRBJ2-1
v_call: TRBV4-3
clone_size: -
d_call: -
cdr3_nt: TGCGCCAGCAGCCCCTCCCTCGCTAGCGTCCAAAGCTCCTACAATGAGCAGTTCTTC
cdr3_aa: CASSPSLASVQSSYNEQFF

j_call: TRBJ2-7
v_call: TRBV19
clone_size: -
d_call: TRBD1
cdr3_nt: TGTGCCAGTAGTATTAACTCCGGGACAGGGCGGAACGAGCAGTACTTC
cdr3_aa: CASSINSGTGRNEQYF

j_call: TRBJ1-1
v_call: TRBV11-2
clone_size: -
d_call: TRBD1
cdr3_nt: TGTGCCAGCAGCCGGACAGGGGCACACAACACTGAAGCTTTCTTT
cdr3_aa: CASSRTGAHNTEAFF

j_call: TRBJ2-3
v_call: TRBV7-9
clone_size: once
d_call: TRBD2
cdr3_nt: TGTGCCAGCAGCCCCGGACTAGCCGTACATACGCAGTATTTT
cdr3_aa: CASSPGLAVHTQYF

j_call: TRBJ1-5
v_call: TRBV6-5
clone_size: -
d_call: -
cdr3_nt: TGTGCCAGCAGGGAGAATCAGCCCCAGCATTTT
cdr3_aa: CASRENQPQHF

j_call: TRBJ2-1
v_call: TRBV29-1
clone_size: -
d_call: TRBD2
cdr3_nt: TGCAGCGTCGATAGCGGGAGGGACTACAATGAGCAGTTCTTC
cdr3_aa: CSVDSGRDYNEQFF

j_call: TRBJ2-7
v_call: TRBV28
clone_size: -
d_call: -
cdr3_nt: TGTGCCACCCATGATGGAGGGAGATCCTACGAGCAGTACTTC
cdr3_aa: CATHDGGRSYEQYF

j_call: TRBJ2-5
v_call: TRBV9
clone_size: -
d_call: TRBD2
cdr3_nt: TGTGCCAGCAGCTCCCAGACTAGCGTAGCAGAGACCCAGTACTTC
cdr3_aa: CASSSQTSVAETQYF

j_call: TRBJ1-3
v_call: TRBV10-3
clone_size: few
d_call: TRBD1
cdr3_nt: TGTGCCATCAAACAGGGGCACTCTGGAAACACCATATATTTT
cdr3_aa: CAIKQGHSGNTIYF

j_call: TRBJ1-2
v_call: TRBV28
clone_size: -
d_call: TRBD1
cdr3_nt: TGTGCCAGCAGTTCACTCCCTGGGACAGGTGAAAACTATGGCTACACCTTC
cdr3_aa: CASSSLPGTGENYGYTF

j_call: TRBJ2-7
v_call: TRBV5-1
clone_size: -
d_call: TRBD2
cdr3_nt: TGCGCCAGCAGCTTACTAAGCGGGGAGCCTTACGAGCAGTACTTC
cdr3_aa: CASSLLSGEPYEQYF

j_call: TRBJ2-7
v_call: TRBV6-6
clone_size: -
d_call: -
cdr3_nt: TGTGCCAGCAGTTACAAGGGGAAAGAATACGAGCAGTACTTC
cdr3_aa: CASSYKGKEYEQYF

j_call: TRBJ2-7
v_call: TRBV18
clone_size: -
d_call: TRBD1
cdr3_nt: TGTGCCAGCACTGGACAGGGGCCCACCTACGAGCAGTACTTC
cdr3_aa: CASTGQGPTYEQYF

j_call: TRBJ1-6
v_call: TRBV9
clone_size: -
d_call: TRBD1
cdr3_nt: TGTGCCAGCAGCACTCAACCGGGACAGATTAATTCACCCCTCCACTTT
cdr3_aa: CASSTQPGQINSPLHF

j_call: TRBJ1-4
v_call: TRBV6-1
clone_size: -
d_call: -
cdr3_nt: TGTGCCAGCACCTTCTCCTACAGCAATGAAAAACTGTTTTTT
cdr3_aa: CASTFSYSNEKLFF

j_call: TRBJ2-3
v_call: TRBV6-5
clone_size: -
d_call: TRBD2
cdr3_nt: TGTGCCAGCAGGCGGTCAGCGGGAGTGGTAGATACGCAGTATTTT
cdr3_aa: CASRRSAGVVDTQYF

j_call: TRBJ2-6
v_call: TRBV10-2
clone_size: -
d_call: -
cdr3_nt: TGCGCCAGCACCAGGGTGGACTCTGGGGCCAACGTCCTGACTTTC
cdr3_aa: CASTRVDSGANVLTF

j_call: TRBJ2-7
v_call: TRBV5-1
clone_size: few
d_call: -
cdr3_nt: TGCGCCAGCAGCTACGGACAGCGCTCGGAGCAGTACTTC
cdr3_aa: CASSYGQRSEQYF

j_call: TRBJ2-2
v_call: TRBV7-7
clone_size: once
d_call: -
cdr3_nt: TGTGCTAGCTCAAACACCGGGGAGCTGTTTTTT
cdr3_aa: CASSNTGELFF

j_call: TRBJ2-2
v_call: TRBV9
clone_size: -
d_call: TRBD2
cdr3_nt: TGTGCCAGCAGCGTAGGGGTCGGGAGGAGGTTCACCGGGGAGCTGTTTTTT
cdr3_aa: CASSVGVGRRFTGELFF

j_call: TRBJ1-5
v_call: TRBV19
clone_size: -
d_call: -
cdr3_nt: TGTGCCAGTAGTACACCACCGGGTCTCTTTAGCAATCAGCCCCAGCATTTT
cdr3_aa: CASSTPPGLFSNQPQHF

j_call: TRBJ2-6
v_call: TRBV7-2
clone_size: -
d_call: -
cdr3_nt: TGTGCCAGCAGCTTACGGGGGGCGGGGGCTGGGGCCAACGTCCTGACTTTC
cdr3_aa: CASSLRGAGAGANVLTF

j_call: TRBJ2-7
v_call: TRBV19
clone_size: -
d_call: -
cdr3_nt: TGTGCCAGTAAGGGCAGGGATCGATACGAGCAGTACTTC
cdr3_aa: CASKGRDRYEQYF

j_call: TRBJ1-2
v_call: TRBV9
clone_size: -
d_call: -
cdr3_nt: TGTGCCAGCAGCCCCATGCAGGGCCCCAACTATGGCTACACCTTC
cdr3_aa: CASSPMQGPNYGYTF

j_call: TRBJ1-2
v_call: TRBV5-1
clone_size: -
d_call: -
cdr3_nt: TGCGCCAGCAGCTTGGCAGTAACAGGCGAGGGCTACACCTTC
cdr3_aa: CASSLAVTGEGYTF

j_call: TRBJ1-5
v_call: TRBV14
clone_size: -
d_call: -
cdr3_nt: TGTGCCAGCAGCCGGGGGCCTTATCAGCCCCAGCATTTT
cdr3_aa: CASSRGPYQPQHF

j_call: TRBJ1-1
v_call: TRBV11-2
clone_size: -
d_call: TRBD1
cdr3_nt: TGTGCCAGCAGTTCTGGAGGGGGCCTAATGAACACTGAAGCTTTCTTT
cdr3_aa: CASSSGGGLMNTEAFF

j_call: TRBJ1-5
v_call: TRBV18
clone_size: -
d_call: TRBD1
cdr3_nt: TGTGCCAGCTCCCAGGACAGGGAGTATCAGCCCCAGCATTTT
cdr3_aa: CASSQDREYQPQHF

j_call: TRBJ2-3
v_call: TRBV9
clone_size: -
d_call: TRBD2
cdr3_nt: TGTGCCAGCAGTCCTAGCGGGATCACAGATACGCAGTATTTT
cdr3_aa: CASSPSGITDTQYF

j_call: TRBJ2-3
v_call: TRBV6-8
clone_size: once
d_call: TRBD2
cdr3_nt: TGTGCCAGCAATATTAGCGGGAGCACAGATACGCAGTATTTT
cdr3_aa: CASNISGSTDTQYF

j_call: TRBJ2-2
v_call: TRBV27
clone_size: -
d_call: -
cdr3_nt: TGTGCCAGCAGTTTTAACGGCGGGGAGCTGTTTTTT
cdr3_aa: CASSFNGGELFF

j_call: TRBJ2-3
v_call: TRBV7-2
clone_size: -
d_call: -
cdr3_nt: TGTGCCAGCAGCCTAGGGGGGAGGGCTCGTTCAGATACGCAGTATTTT
cdr3_aa: CASSLGGRARSDTQYF

j_call: TRBJ2-2
v_call: TRBV6-5
clone_size: -
d_call: -
cdr3_nt: TGTGCCAGCAGTTACTTAGCGTACTCGAACACCGGGGAGCTGTTTTTT
cdr3_aa: CASSYLAYSNTGELFF

j_call: TRBJ2-1
v_call: TRBV19
clone_size: -
d_call: TRBD2
cdr3_nt: TGTGCCAGTAGTATCACGATAAGCGGGAGCTCCTACAATGAGCAGTTCTTC
cdr3_aa: CASSITISGSSYNEQFF

j_call: TRBJ1-2
v_call: TRBV18
clone_size: -
d_call: -
cdr3_nt: TGTGCCAGCTCACCTTTGACAGGCGAGTTCTCCTATGGCTACACCTTC
cdr3_aa: CASSPLTGEFSYGYTF

j_call: TRBJ2-5
v_call: TRBV5-1
clone_size: -
d_call: TRBD1
cdr3_nt: TGCGCCAGCAGCTTGGGCCTACAGGGGGCCGGTGAGACCCAGTACTTC
cdr3_aa: CASSLGLQGAGETQYF